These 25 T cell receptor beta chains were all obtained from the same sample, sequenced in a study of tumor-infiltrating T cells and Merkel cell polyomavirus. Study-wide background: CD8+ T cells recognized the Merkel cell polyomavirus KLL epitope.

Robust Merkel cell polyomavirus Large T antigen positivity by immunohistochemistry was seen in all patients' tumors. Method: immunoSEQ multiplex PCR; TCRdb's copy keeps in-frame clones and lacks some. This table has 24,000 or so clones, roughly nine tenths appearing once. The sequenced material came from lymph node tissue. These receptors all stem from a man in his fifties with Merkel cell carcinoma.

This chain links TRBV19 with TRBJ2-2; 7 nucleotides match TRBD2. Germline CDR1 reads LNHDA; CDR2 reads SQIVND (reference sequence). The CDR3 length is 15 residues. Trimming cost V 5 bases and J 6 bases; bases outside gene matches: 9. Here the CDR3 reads CASSDSGWRPGELFF. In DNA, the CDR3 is TGTGCCAGTAGTGATAGCGGGTGGAGGCCCGGGGAGCTGTTTTTT.

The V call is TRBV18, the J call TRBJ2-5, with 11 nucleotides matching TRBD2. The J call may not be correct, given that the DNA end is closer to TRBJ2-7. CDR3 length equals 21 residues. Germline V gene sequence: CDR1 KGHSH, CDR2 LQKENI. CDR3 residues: CASSLAESGTSGGRVLYEQYF. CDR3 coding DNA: TGTGCCAGCTCACTTGCCGAATCCGGGACTAGCGGAGGGAGGGTGCTCTACGAGCAGTACTTC.

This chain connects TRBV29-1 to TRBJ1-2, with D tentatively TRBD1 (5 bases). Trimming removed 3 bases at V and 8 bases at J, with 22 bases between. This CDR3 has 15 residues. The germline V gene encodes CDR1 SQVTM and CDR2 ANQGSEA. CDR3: CSVDVSMGRPIGYTF. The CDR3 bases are TGCAGCGTTGACGTCTCCATGGGGCGCCCGATCGGCTACACCTTC.

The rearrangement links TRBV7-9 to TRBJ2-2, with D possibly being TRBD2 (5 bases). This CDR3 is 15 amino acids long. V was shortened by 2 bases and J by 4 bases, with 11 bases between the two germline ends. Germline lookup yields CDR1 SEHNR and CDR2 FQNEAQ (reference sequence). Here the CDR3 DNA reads TGTGCCAGCAGCTTAAGCGCTCGGGGCACCGGGGAGCTGTTTTTT. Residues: CASSLSARGTGELFF. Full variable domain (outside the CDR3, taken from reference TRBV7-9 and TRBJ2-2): DTGVSQNPRHKITKRGQNVTFRCDPISEHNRLYWYRQTLGQGPEFLTYFQNEAQLEKSRLLSDRFSAERPKGSFSTLEIQRTEQGDSAMYLCASSLSARGTGELFFGEGSRLTVL.

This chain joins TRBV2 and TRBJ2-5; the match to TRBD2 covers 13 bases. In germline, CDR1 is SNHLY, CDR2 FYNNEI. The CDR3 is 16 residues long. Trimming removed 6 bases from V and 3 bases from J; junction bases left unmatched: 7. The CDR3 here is CASRFPGLAGKETQYF. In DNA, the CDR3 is TGTGCCAGCAGATTTCCGGGACTAGCGGGGAAAGAGACCCAGTACTTC.

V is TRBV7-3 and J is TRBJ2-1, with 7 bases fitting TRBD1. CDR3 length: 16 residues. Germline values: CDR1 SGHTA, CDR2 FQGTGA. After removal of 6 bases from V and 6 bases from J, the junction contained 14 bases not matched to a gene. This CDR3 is CASSTFGDHRGNEQFF. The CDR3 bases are TGTGCCAGCAGTACGTTCGGGGACCACAGGGGCAATGAGCAGTTCTTC.

CDR3 protein: CASSFGQGTGELFF. Here the CDR3 DNA reads TGTGCCAGCAGCTTTGGACAGGGCACCGGGGAGCTGTTTTTT. The genes are TRBV7-9 and TRBJ2-2; 8 nucleotides match TRBD1. Per germline, CDR1 SEHNR and CDR2 FQNEAQ (reference sequence). The CDR3 is made up of 14 amino acids. J was trimmed by 4 bases and V by 3 bases; bases with no gene match: 1.

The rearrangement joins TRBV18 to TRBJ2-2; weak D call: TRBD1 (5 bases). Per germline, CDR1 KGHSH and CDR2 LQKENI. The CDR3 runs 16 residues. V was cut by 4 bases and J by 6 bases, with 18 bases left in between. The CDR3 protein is CASSQRARALSGELFF. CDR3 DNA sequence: TGTGCCAGCTCACAAAGGGCCAGGGCACTGTCCGGGGAGCTGTTTTTT.

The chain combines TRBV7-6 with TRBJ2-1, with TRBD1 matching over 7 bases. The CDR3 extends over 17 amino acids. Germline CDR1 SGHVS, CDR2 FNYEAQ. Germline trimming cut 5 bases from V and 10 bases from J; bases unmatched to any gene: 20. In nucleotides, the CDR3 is TGTGCCAGCAGCCTCAATTTGTACGGGACAGCCGAAGGGGAGCAGTTCTTC. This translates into CASSLNLYGTAEGEQFF.

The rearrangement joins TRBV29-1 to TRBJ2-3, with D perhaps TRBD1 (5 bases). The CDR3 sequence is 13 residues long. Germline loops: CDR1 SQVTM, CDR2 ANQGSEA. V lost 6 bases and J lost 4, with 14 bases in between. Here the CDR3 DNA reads TGCAGCGTACAGGTCCCCGGTGCAGATACGCAGTATTTT. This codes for CSVQVPGADTQYF.

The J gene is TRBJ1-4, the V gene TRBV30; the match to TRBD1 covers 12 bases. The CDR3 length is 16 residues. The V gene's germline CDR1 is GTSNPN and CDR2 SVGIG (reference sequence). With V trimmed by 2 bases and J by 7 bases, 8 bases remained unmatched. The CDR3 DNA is TGTGCCTGGAGTTTCGGGACAGGGGGCGGTTTTGAAAAACTGTTTTTT. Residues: CAWSFGTGGGFEKLFF.

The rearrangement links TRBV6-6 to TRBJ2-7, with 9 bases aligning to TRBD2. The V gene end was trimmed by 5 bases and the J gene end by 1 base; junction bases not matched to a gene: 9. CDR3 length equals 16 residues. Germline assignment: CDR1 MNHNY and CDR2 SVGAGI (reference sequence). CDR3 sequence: CASSTRGRAGSYEQYF. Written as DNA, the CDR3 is TGTGCCAGCAGTACCCGCGGGAGGGCCGGGTCCTACGAGCAGTACTTC.

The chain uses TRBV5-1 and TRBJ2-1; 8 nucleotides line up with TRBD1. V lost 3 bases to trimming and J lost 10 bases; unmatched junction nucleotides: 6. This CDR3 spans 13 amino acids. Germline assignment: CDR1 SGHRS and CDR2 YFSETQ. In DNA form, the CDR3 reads TGCGCCAGCAGCTCGACAGGGGTGGGCGAGCAGTTCTTC. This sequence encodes CASSSTGVGEQFF. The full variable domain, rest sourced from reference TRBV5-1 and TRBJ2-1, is KAGVTQTPRYLIKTRGQQVTLSCSPISGHRSVSWYQQTPGQGLQFLFEYFSETQRNKGNFPGRFSGRQFSNSRSEMNVSTLELGDSALYLCASSSTGVGEQFFGPGTRLTVL.

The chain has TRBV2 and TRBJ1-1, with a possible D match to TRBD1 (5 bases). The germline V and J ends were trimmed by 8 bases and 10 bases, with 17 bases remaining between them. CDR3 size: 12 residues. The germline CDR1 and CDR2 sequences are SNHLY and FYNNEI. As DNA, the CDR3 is TGTGCCAGCGGAACGGACGGAGGGGCAGCTTTCTTT. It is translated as CASGTDGGAAFF. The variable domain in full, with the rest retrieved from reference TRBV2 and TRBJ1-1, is EPEVTQTPSHQVTQMGQEVILRCVPISNHLYFYWYRQILGQKVEFLVSFYNNEISEKSEIFDDQFSVERPDGSNFTLKIRSTKLEDSAMYFCASGTDGGAAFFGQGTRLTVV.

CDR3 protein: CASNLGPAYGYTF. CDR3 DNA sequence: TGTGCCAGCAACCTTGGGCCGGCTTATGGCTACACCTTC. The chain uses TRBV5-6 and TRBJ1-2; D call uncertain. The CDR3 is 13 amino acids. Germline-derived CDR1 and CDR2 are SGHDT and YYEEEE. V lost 6 bases and J lost 5, with 14 bases in between. The variable domain in full, with the rest retrieved from reference TRBV5-6 and TRBJ1-2, is DAGVTQSPTHLIKTRGQQVTLRCSPKSGHDTVSWYQQALGQGPQFIFQYYEEEERQRGNFPDRFSGHQFPNYSSELNVNALLLGDSALYLCASNLGPAYGYTFGSGTRLTVV.

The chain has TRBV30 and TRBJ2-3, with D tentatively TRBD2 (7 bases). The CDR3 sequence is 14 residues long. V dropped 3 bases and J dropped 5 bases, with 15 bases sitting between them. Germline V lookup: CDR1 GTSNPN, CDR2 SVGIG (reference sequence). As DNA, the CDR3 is TGTGCCTGGAGATATGGGGGGGCGAGAGATACGCAGTATTTT. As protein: CAWRYGGARDTQYF.

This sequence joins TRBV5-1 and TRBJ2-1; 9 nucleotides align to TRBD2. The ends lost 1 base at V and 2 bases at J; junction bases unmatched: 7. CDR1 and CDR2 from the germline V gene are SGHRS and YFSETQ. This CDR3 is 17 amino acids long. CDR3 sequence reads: CASSLWVAGATYNEQFF. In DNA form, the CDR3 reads TGCGCCAGCAGCTTGTGGGTAGCGGGAGCGACCTACAATGAGCAGTTCTTC.

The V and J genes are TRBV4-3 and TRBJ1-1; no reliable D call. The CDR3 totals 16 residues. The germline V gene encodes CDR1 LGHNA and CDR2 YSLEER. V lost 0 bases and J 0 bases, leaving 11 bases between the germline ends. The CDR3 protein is CASSQDLGVMNTEAFF. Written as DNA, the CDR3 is TGCGCCAGCAGCCAAGATTTAGGAGTGATGAACACTGAAGCTTTCTTT.

The CDR3 reads CASSQDRGFSGNTIYF. The DNA for the CDR3 is TGTGCCAGCAGCCAAGATCGAGGTTTCTCTGGAAACACCATATATTTT. The rearrangement joins TRBV14 to TRBJ1-3; D not resolved. The CDR3 runs 16 residues. V gave up 0 bases and J gave up 0 bases, with 9 bases separating them. CDR1 is SGHDN and CDR2 is FVKESK in the germline V gene. Together with reference TRBV14 and TRBJ1-3, the CDR3 gives the full variable domain: EAGVTQFPSHSVIEKGQTVTLRCDPISGHDNLYWYRRVMGKEIKFLLHFVKESKQDESGMPNNRFLAERTGGTYSTLKVQPAELEDSGVYFCASSQDRGFSGNTIYFGEGSWLTVV.

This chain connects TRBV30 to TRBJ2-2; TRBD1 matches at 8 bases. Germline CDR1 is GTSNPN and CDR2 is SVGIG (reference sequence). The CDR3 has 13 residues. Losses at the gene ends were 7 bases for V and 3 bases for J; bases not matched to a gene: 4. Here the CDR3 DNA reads TGTGCCTTCAGACAGGGGCACACCGGGGAGCTGTTTTTT. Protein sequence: CAFRQGHTGELFF.

CDR3 residues: CASSLDRYSNQPQHF. CDR3 bases: TGTGCCAGCAGTTTGGACAGATATAGCAATCAGCCCCAGCATTTT. The J gene is TRBJ1-5, the V gene TRBV6-5, with D maybe TRBD1 (6 bases). The CDR3 has 15 amino acids. The V end lost 4 bases, the J end lost 0 bases, and 10 bases lay between the germline ends. From germline, CDR1 is MNHEY and CDR2 SVGAGI.

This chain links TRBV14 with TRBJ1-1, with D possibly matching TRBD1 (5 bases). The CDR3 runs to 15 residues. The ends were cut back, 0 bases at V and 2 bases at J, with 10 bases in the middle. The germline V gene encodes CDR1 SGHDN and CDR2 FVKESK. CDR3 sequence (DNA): TGTGCCAGCAGCCAAGAAATCACAGGAAACACTGAAGCTTTCTTT. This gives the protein CASSQEITGNTEAFF.

In nucleotides, the CDR3 is TGCGCCAGCAGCCCCAGACAGGGGAATGAAAAACTGTTTTTT. Translated, it gives CASSPRQGNEKLFF. The chain employs TRBV5-1 and TRBJ1-4; 8 bases align to TRBD1. Trimming took 4 bases from V and 5 from J; bases not matched to a gene: 4. CDR1 is SGHRS, CDR2 YFSETQ, per germline. The CDR3 has 14 residues. Full variable domain (remainder filled in from reference TRBV5-1 and TRBJ1-4): KAGVTQTPRYLIKTRGQQVTLSCSPISGHRSVSWYQQTPGQGLQFLFEYFSETQRNKGNFPGRFSGRQFSNSRSEMNVSTLELGDSALYLCASSPRQGNEKLFFGSGTQLSVL.

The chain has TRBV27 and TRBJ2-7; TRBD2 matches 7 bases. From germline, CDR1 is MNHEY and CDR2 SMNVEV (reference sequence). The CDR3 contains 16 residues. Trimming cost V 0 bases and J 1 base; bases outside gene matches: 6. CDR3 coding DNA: TGTGCCAGCAGTTTATCGAGGCGGGAGCGTTCCTACGAGCAGTACTTC. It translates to CASSLSRRERSYEQYF.

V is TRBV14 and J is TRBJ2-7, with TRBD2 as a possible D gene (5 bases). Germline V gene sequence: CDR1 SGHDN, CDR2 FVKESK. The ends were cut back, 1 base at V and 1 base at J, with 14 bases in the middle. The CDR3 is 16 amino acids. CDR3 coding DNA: TGTGCCAGCAGCCAAGGACTGGGTCTAGCATCCTACGAGCAGTACTTC. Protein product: CASSQGLGLASYEQYF.